This TCR beta chain was obtained from a study of blood T cells in healthy people across ages. Alongside a J-beta primer mix, a sample-barcoded 5' primer served in a second PCR lasting about 7 to 11 cycles. TCRdb passed the 5' RACE reads through MiXCR, listing each CDR3 protein once. The sample has about 1 million distinct CDR3 sequences; around 25% are singletons. About this clonotype itself: The junction departs from the called germline gene at one end, perhaps through a read error.

Germline CDR1 LGHNT, CDR2 FRNRAP. The CDR3 spans 18 residues. These data also formed part of another study, on T cells of mothers and their children.

The material sequenced was blood. This chain joins TRBV12-5 and TRBJ1-1; perhaps TRBD1 as D (5 bases). This TCR derives from a girl aged 2-10 years in good health. CDR3 nucleotides: TGTGCTAGTGGTTTTGGAGGTGGGACTGAAAAGATGAACACTGAGGCTTTCTTT. Protein product: CASGFGGGTEKMNTEAFF.